This T cell receptor (beta chain) was retrieved from a study of Graves' ophthalmopathy and Graves' hyperthyroidism. Study in general: At initial diagnosis, peripheral blood was obtained, and this preceded any treatment.

The germline V and J ends were trimmed by 3 bases and 4 bases, with 16 bases remaining between them. The CDR3 is made up of 15 amino acids. Germline-derived CDR1 and CDR2 are LNHNV and YYDKDF (reference sequence). Patients were left out if they had other autoimmune diseases, uncontrolled infections, pregnancy or lactation. The authors diagnosed from clinical symptoms, serum thyroxine, TRAb, thyroid ultrasound and orbital computed tomography. Investigators amplified TCR beta CDR3 regions from RNA transcripts. RT-PCR with HTBI primers came first, then second-round multiplex PCR. Each CDR3 protein is one row after TCRdb ran MiXCR on the multiplex PCR reads. The table includes just over 400,000 distinct CDR3 sequences, around 20% detected once. Many counts were recorded for this clonotype.

The chain combines TRBV15 with TRBJ2-7, with a possible D match to TRBD2 (6 bases). The specimen was peripheral blood. The TCR was taken from a woman under 30 with stable Graves' hyperthyroidism. The CDR3 DNA reads as TGTGCCACCAGCAGGGAGGGCGGGAACCGTTACGAGCAGTACTTC. Encoded protein: CATSREGGNRYEQYF.